One sample yielded the 2 T cell receptor beta chains listed below, sequenced in a study of blood T cell repertoires in COVID-19. Clones were read by immunoSEQ multiplex PCR, and TCRdb kept only the in-frame ones, dropping some. The table has hundreds of thousands of clones, around nine tenths seen once. Sequenced material: PBMCs or T cells enriched from blood (not recorded which). The receptors shown here come from a middle-aged man who had recovered from COVID-19.

CDR3: CASRGAPNNEQFF. DNA of the CDR3: TGTGCCAGCAGGGGGGCCCCGAACAATGAGCAGTTCTTC. This chain uses TRBV2 with TRBJ2-1; TRBD1 is a possible D gene (6 bases). V was pared by 6 bases and J by 5 bases, with 11 bases between. The CDR3 consists of 13 residues. Germline CDR1 reads SNHLY; CDR2 reads FYNNEI.

This sequence joins TRBV11-2 and TRBJ1-4; a weak D match, TRBD1 (6 bases). The germline V and J ends were trimmed by 5 bases and 7 bases, with 17 bases remaining between them. In germline, CDR1 is SGHAT, CDR2 FQNNGV. The CDR3 contains 15 residues. DNA of the CDR3: TGTGCCAGCAGCACCAGGGGTTTTAGAGGTGAAAAACTGTTTTTT. This translates into CASSTRGFRGEKLFF.